This T cell receptor beta chain was recorded in a study of Graves' ophthalmopathy and Graves' hyperthyroidism. Study-level points and caveats: Researchers report that a 13-signature model separated ophthalmopathy from stable hyperthyroidism, posting about 87% sensitivity and about 78% specificity.

Trimming took 6 bases from V and 5 from J; bases not matched to a gene: 12. CDR3 length equals 15 residues. Germline loops: CDR1 KGHSH, CDR2 LQKENI. This clonotype has ten or more counts. Its antigen remains unknown. Over 18 months of follow-up, stable hyperthyroidism required that no ophthalmopathy appear. Out of around 9.5 ml of fresh peripheral blood, PBMCs were obtained. RNA transcripts yielded amplified TCR beta CDR3 regions. Following a first-round RT-PCR that used HTBI primers, a second-round multiplex PCR was carried out. TCRdb re-called the multiplex PCR reads through MiXCR, storing one row per CDR3 protein. The repertoire holds just over 600,000 distinct CDR3 sequences, with about 24% as singletons.

The clonotype comes from a woman between 18 and 29 years old with stable Graves' hyperthyroidism. Some clones in this sample may be carry-over from other donors' samples. The specimen sequenced was peripheral blood. J is TRBJ2-5 and V is TRBV18; TRBD1 matches at 7 bases. The CDR3 DNA reads TGTGCCAGCTCGCTCAGGACAGGTTCGGGGGAGACCCAGTACTTC. Its protein product is CASSLRTGSGETQYF.